These T cell receptor beta chains were read from a single sample in a study of early T cells in non-severe SARS-CoV-2 infection. TCRdb used MiXCR to reprocess the 5' RACE reads, holding one entry per CDR3 protein. The repertoire includes 50,000 to 65,000 distinct CDR3 sequences, around 8.9% of them detected once, and approximately 15% sits in the top ten. Material: whole blood. The receptors shown here come from an adult who was a healthcare worker with PCR-confirmed SARS-CoV-2 infection or an uninfected control (not recorded which). CDR3s include the opening cysteine and the closing phenylalanine or tryptophan. Each record gives: J gene, D gene, clone size, V gene, CDR3 length, CDR3 protein, CDR3 DNA. The D gene is left open where the match is weak. Expanded clones get a size class; other rows say once, few or many, or leave the size out.

TRBJ2-3,-,-,TRBV2,15,CASSDGASGTDTQYF,TGTGCCAGCAGTGATGGGGCTAGCGGCACAGATACGCAGTATTTT
TRBJ2-7,-,many,TRBV28,12,CASSHSIYEQYF,TGTGCCAGCAGTCACTCGATCTACGAGCAGTACTTC
TRBJ2-3,-,-,TRBV7-9,15,CASSLDRTTSDTQYF,TGTGCCAGCAGCTTGGACAGGACTACATCGGATACGCAGTATTTT
TRBJ2-1,-,many,TRBV6-2/TRBV6-3,14,CASSKTGVRSEQFF,TGTGCCAGCAGTAAAACGGGAGTACGAAGTGAGCAGTTCTTC
TRBJ2-7,TRBD1,-,TRBV5-5,15,CASSFQDRESHEQYF,TGTGCCAGCAGCTTCCAAGACAGGGAATCCCACGAGCAGTACTTC
TRBJ2-3,TRBD2,many,TRBV6-2/TRBV6-3,14,CASTSAVFTDTQYF,TGTGCCAGTACTAGCGCAGTCTTCACAGATACGCAGTATTTT
TRBJ1-1,TRBD1,-,TRBV6-1,17,CASRPGQSASMNTEAFF,TGTGCCAGCAGGCCGGGACAGTCTGCCTCCATGAACACTGAAGCTTTCTTT
TRBJ2-1,-,few,TRBV20-1,11,CSALLINEQFF,TGCAGTGCTCTCCTAATCAATGAGCAGTTCTTC
TRBJ1-5,-,many,TRBV12-3/TRBV12-4,14,CASSLAQKDQPQHF,TGTGCCAGCAGTTTGGCACAAAAGGATCAGCCCCAGCATTTT
TRBJ2-7,-,few,TRBV28,18,CASSPPGQTSVSSYEQYF,TGTGCCAGCAGTCCCCCGGGACAGACTAGCGTGAGCTCCTACGAGCAGTACTTC
TRBJ2-3,-,many,TRBV20-1,12,CSARLTSDTQYF,TGCAGTGCTAGATTGACTTCAGATACGCAGTATTTT
TRBJ1-1,-,few,TRBV20-1,12,CSASPWRTEAFF,TGCAGTGCTAGTCCCTGGAGGACTGAAGCTTTCTTT
TRBJ2-2,-,-,TRBV25-1,15,CASKGKFSDTGELFF,TGTGCCAGCAAGGGTAAATTCTCGGACACCGGGGAGCTGTTTTTT
TRBJ2-7,-,few,TRBV7-2,17,CASSLVDTRAHSYEQYF,TGTGCCAGCAGCTTAGTGGACACCCGGGCCCATTCCTACGAGCAGTACTTC
TRBJ2-7,-,-,TRBV28,16,CASSTRRLGRPYEQYF,TGTGCCAGCAGCACACGGAGACTAGGGCGACCCTACGAGCAGTACTTC
TRBJ2-1,TRBD1,many,TRBV28,16,CASSSETGGLRNEQFF,TGTGCCAGCAGTTCGGAGACAGGGGGCTTGAGGAATGAGCAGTTCTTC
TRBJ2-7,TRBD1,few,TRBV7-2,15,CASSLGGQGTYEQYF,TGTGCCAGCAGCTTAGGAGGACAGGGAACCTACGAGCAGTACTTC
TRBJ1-1,-,many,TRBV6-5,13,CASSYMGDTEAFF,TGTGCCAGCAGTTACATGGGTGATACTGAAGCTTTCTTT
TRBJ2-2,-,many,TRBV5-6,15,CASSPEQGNTGELFF,TGTGCCAGCAGCCCCGAACAGGGGAACACCGGGGAGCTGTTTTTT
TRBJ2-1,-,-,TRBV29-1,11,CSVQGYNEQFF,TGCAGCGTGCAGGGGTACAATGAGCAGTTCTTC
TRBJ2-7,-,many,TRBV5-1,14,CASSLERSSYEQYF,TGCGCCAGCAGCTTGGAAAGGAGCTCCTACGAGCAGTACTTC
TRBJ2-7,TRBD2,many,TRBV20-1,15,CSARDWGGREGEQYF,TGCAGTGCTAGAGATTGGGGCGGCCGGGAGGGCGAGCAGTACTTC
TRBJ2-5,-,few,TRBV27,15,CASSLWAGQQETQYF,TGTGCCAGCAGTTTATGGGCAGGGCAGCAAGAGACCCAGTACTTC
TRBJ2-3,-,many,TRBV5-4,15,CASSPRLGSTDTQYF,TGTGCCAGCAGCCCCCGACTAGGTTCCACAGATACGCAGTATTTT
TRBJ2-7,-,few,TRBV19,13,CASSITAGYEQYF,TGTGCCAGTAGTATAACAGCAGGTTACGAGCAGTACTTC
TRBJ2-7,-,few,TRBV20-1,11,CSASVRDEQYF,TGCAGTGCTAGCGTTCGTGACGAGCAGTACTTC
TRBJ1-5,-,many,TRBV7-2,16,CASSLLAGHGNQPQHF,TGTGCCAGCAGCTTACTTGCGGGCCACGGCAATCAGCCCCAGCATTTT
TRBJ1-5,-,few,TRBV7-9,14,CASSDGLFVQPQHF,TGTGCCAGCAGCGATGGGTTGTTTGTTCAGCCCCAGCATTTT
TRBJ1-3,-,few,TRBV29-1,15,CSVAGLPLSGNTIYF,TGCAGCGTTGCGGGACTCCCTCTCTCTGGAAACACCATATATTTT
TRBJ2-1,TRBD2,few,TRBV19,16,CASSIEPGLAYNEQFF,TGTGCCAGTAGTATAGAGCCGGGACTAGCCTACAATGAGCAGTTCTTC
TRBJ1-2,-,many,TRBV28,12,CALRGTGYGYTF,TGTGCTCTCCGGGGGACCGGATATGGCTACACCTTC
TRBJ2-3,TRBD2,-,TRBV12-3/TRBV12-4,15,CASSLNSGSSDTQYF,TGTGCCAGCAGTTTAAATAGCGGGAGTTCAGATACGCAGTATTTT
TRBJ1-1,-,few,TRBV10-3,15,CAISESGMGKTEAFF,TGTGCCATCAGTGAGTCGGGAATGGGGAAGACTGAAGCTTTCTTT
TRBJ2-1,TRBD2,-,TRBV28,17,CASSPTDSGGNKNEQFF,TGTGCCAGCAGCCCGACTGATAGCGGGGGTAATAAAAATGAGCAGTTCTTC
TRBJ2-1,-,medium-sized,TRBV6-2/TRBV6-3,13,CASIASSGTEQFF,TGTGCCAGCATTGCCTCCTCCGGGACAGAGCAGTTCTTC
TRBJ1-1,-,many,TRBV10-3,13,CAIRDPDGNEAFF,TGTGCCATCAGGGACCCGGACGGGAATGAAGCTTTCTTT
TRBJ2-2,-,many,TRBV29-1,11,CSVAGMGELFF,TGCAGCGTTGCTGGGATGGGGGAGCTGTTTTTT
TRBJ2-1,TRBD2,-,TRBV24-1,14,CATSDLGRDNEQFF,TGTGCCACCAGTGATTTGGGGAGGGACAATGAGCAGTTCTTC
TRBJ2-7,TRBD2,few,TRBV7-2,15,CASSLVTSGTGEQYF,TGTGCCAGCAGCTTAGTGACTAGCGGGACGGGCGAGCAGTACTTC